One sample yielded the 5 T cell receptor beta chains listed below, sequenced in a study of brain T cells in children with intractable seizures. TCRdb keeps only in-frame clones here, not all; method: immunoSEQ multiplex PCR. The sample has 75,000 to 80,000 clones, more than 85% seen once. Material: peripheral blood, obtained at surgery. The source of these receptors is a boy younger than two with tuberous sclerosis and intractable seizures.

The V call is TRBV2, the J call TRBJ2-5, with D perhaps matching TRBD2 (6 bases). V gave up 4 bases and J gave up 3 bases, with 15 bases separating them. Germline assignment: CDR1 SNHLY and CDR2 FYNNEI. There are 15 residues in the CDR3. The CDR3 loop reads CASSVGERVKETQYF. Written as DNA, the CDR3 is TGTGCCAGCAGTGTCGGGGAGCGGGTTAAAGAGACCCAGTACTTC.

This clone has a handful of counts. CDR3 DNA: TGTGCCAGCATGGCGGCCCATCCTGGAAACACCATATATTTT. Translating gives CASMAAHPGNTIYF. The chain is built from TRBV2 and TRBJ1-3; unclear D gene. The CDR3 sequence is 14 residues long. Germline V gene lookup returns CDR1 SNHLY and CDR2 FYNNEI. Trimming cost V 7 bases and J 2 bases, with 12 bases left between them.

Comment on this clone: A junction end diverges from the germline sequence, so it may reflect a read error. The chain employs TRBV7-7 and TRBJ2-5; D might be TRBD1 (6 bases). CDR3 length: 15 amino acids. Germline CDR1 and CDR2: SSHAT and FNYEAQ (reference sequence). As DNA, the CDR3 is TGTGCTAGCAGCTTGACCAACAGGGCCCAAGAGACCCAGTACTTC. Its protein product is CASSLTNRAQETQYF.

The chain carries TRBV29-1 and TRBJ1-2; 12 bases align to TRBD1. Germline CDR1 and CDR2: SQVTM and ANQGSEA. This CDR3 has 17 amino acids. V trimming: 7 bases; J trimming: 3 bases; junction bases outside the gene matches: 15. The CDR3 loop is CSAGVSGTGGPYYGYTF. CDR3 in DNA: TGCAGCGCCGGAGTTTCGGGGACAGGGGGCCCTTACTATGGCTACACCTTC. Looking up the rest from reference TRBV29-1 and TRBJ1-2 gives the full variable domain: SAVISQKPSRDICQRGTSLTIQCQVDSQVTMMFWYRQQPGQSLTLIATANQGSEATYESGFVIDKFPISRPNLTFSTLTVSNMSPEDSSIYLCSAGVSGTGGPYYGYTFGSGTRLTVV.

The chain couples TRBV18 to TRBJ2-2; 8 bases are shared with TRBD2. The CDR3 has 17 residues. After removal of 6 bases from V and 0 bases from J, the junction contained 9 bases not matched to a gene. Germline assignment: CDR1 KGHSH and CDR2 LQKENI. This CDR3 is CASSTGLAAANTGELFF. As DNA, the CDR3 is TGTGCCAGCTCGACCGGACTAGCTGCCGCGAACACCGGGGAGCTGTTTTTT.